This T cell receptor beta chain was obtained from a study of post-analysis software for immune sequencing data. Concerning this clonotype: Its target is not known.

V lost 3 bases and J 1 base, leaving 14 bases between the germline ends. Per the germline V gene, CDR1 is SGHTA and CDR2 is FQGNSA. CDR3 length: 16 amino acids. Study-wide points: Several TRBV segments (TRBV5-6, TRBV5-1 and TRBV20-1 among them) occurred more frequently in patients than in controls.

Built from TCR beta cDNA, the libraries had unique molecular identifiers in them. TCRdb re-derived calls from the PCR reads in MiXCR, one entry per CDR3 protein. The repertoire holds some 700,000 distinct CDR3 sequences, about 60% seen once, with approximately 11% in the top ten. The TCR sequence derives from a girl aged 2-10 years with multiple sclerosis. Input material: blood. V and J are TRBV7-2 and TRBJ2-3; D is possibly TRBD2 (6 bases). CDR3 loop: CASSFQSGGGTDTQYF. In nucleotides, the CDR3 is TGTGCCAGCAGCTTTCAATCCGGAGGGGGCACAGATACGCAGTATTTT. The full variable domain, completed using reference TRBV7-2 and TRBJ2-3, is GAGVSQSPSNKVTEKGKDVELRCDPISGHTALYWYRQSLGQGLEFLIYFQGNSAPDKSGLPSDRFSAERTGGSVSTLTIQRTQQEDSAVYLCASSFQSGGGTDTQYFGPGTRLTVL.